This T cell receptor beta chain was sequenced in a study of cytomegalovirus exposure and HLA in healthy donors. Study details: About 85 million unique TCRs from HLA-typed donors were held in an early release of data. When 350 to 500 donors were genotyped, around 77% of them were found to fall in the Caucasian-associated ancestry cluster.

The PCR ran on 60 Vbeta and 13 Jbeta primers. In the original analysis: The authors later counted approximately 80 million unique TCR beta chains, some 12 million of them shared. The method was immunoSEQ multiplex PCR; TCRdb's version includes in-frame clones alone and lacks a portion of them. V and J calls and clone size are copied from that table; D and trimming were computed from the DNA. Of 95,000 to 150,000 clones in the sample, less than 65% were seen once. Notes on this clone: Its antigen is as yet unknown.

Study-wide results and limits: TCR beta sequences numbering around 15,000 were associated with HLA alleles at 0.05 false discovery rate in a later analysis.

The CDR3 contains 15 residues. CDR1 and CDR2 from the germline V gene are SGHNT and YENEEA. Trimming pared 0 bases from V and 3 bases from J, leaving 9 bases between. The source material was PBMCs. The receptor comes from a man in his forties or fifties in good health and CMV-seropositive. J is TRBJ1-5 and V is TRBV11-3, with TRBD1 as a possible D gene (6 bases). The CDR3 nucleotides read TGTGCCAGCAGCTTAGATTCAGGGGTCAATCAGCCCCAGCATTTT. Its protein product is CASSLDSGVNQPQHF.